This T cell receptor (beta chain) was recorded in a study of OX40 agonist ivuxolimab in advanced cancers. For the wider study: Ivuxolimab was an agonistic, fully human IgG2 monoclonal antibody directed against OX40 (CD134), a costimulatory receptor. Intravenous ivuxolimab was administered to patients every 2 weeks at six dose levels: 0.01, 0.1, 0.3, 1.5, 3 and 10 mg/kg. Of the roughly 50 dose-escalation patients, hepatocellular carcinoma was present in roughly 19, melanoma in approximately 15, renal cell carcinoma in 9 and head and neck cancer in 9. In the dose-escalation cohort, around four fifths of patients were male, and the mean age was approximately 60 years with a range of roughly 20 to 79. Patients were allowed to have had prior anti-PD-1, anti-PD-L1 or anti-CTLA-4 therapy, and 40% to 45% of the dose-escalation patients had previously received checkpoint inhibitors. Partial responses were achieved by three dose-escalation patients, of whom one had hepatocellular carcinoma and two had cutaneous melanoma. The point of sequencing TCRbeta in the periphery was to test whether ivuxolimab changed TCR sequence diversity and drove clonal T-cell expansion. The paper describes the monotherapy dose-escalation part (N of about 47 patients) of the phase I trial of ivuxolimab.

Patients with autoimmune disease history or receiving systemic immunosuppression were excluded from the trial. Peripheral blood for TCR sequencing was drawn from every dose cohort at baseline, at cycle 4 day 1 and at cycle 7 day 1. The samples were drawn from a first-in-human, open-label, multicenter phase I dose-escalation trial of ivuxolimab. Adults with locally advanced or metastatic melanoma, renal cell, hepatocellular, or head and neck squamous cell carcinoma were enrolled in the trial. CD4+ and CD8+ T cells were sorted separately from peripheral blood before TCR sequencing. V has 4 bases trimmed and J has 6 bases trimmed; junction bases matching no gene number 13. Taken from the germline V gene, the CDR1 and CDR2 loops are SGHRS and YFSETQ. CDR3 length: 17 amino acids, cysteine to phenylalanine. The sequence is cut down to CDR3 DNA, 51 bases in frame from base 1. On this clone: Its antigen remains undetermined. The sample holds no much larger clone one base away, and base qualities are not on file.

Broader findings and caveats from the paper: The antigen specificity of the peripheral T cells that underwent clonal expansion was not determined. At doses of 0.1 to 3.0 mg/kg, clonal expansion of both CD4+ and CD8+ T cells in blood was seen between baseline and week 6. Partial responders in the 0.1-3.0 mg/kg groups had among the lowest normalized peripheral clonal expansion, especially among CD8+ T cells. After ivuxolimab, CD8+ T cells had more expanded clones than CD4+ T cells on average. Low levels of normalized T-cell clonal expansion were also seen in some nonresponding patients.

Genomic DNA was isolated from the sorted cells so that the TCRbeta CDR3 region could be sequenced. TCRbeta CDR3 regions were sequenced using the immunoSEQ Assay. The table comes from immuneACCESS by way of TCRdb, which keeps in-frame sequences with V and J called. Part of the clones is missing from these tables; in studies checked, under half for an unresolved V gene and the rest for unknown reasons. The sample table holds some 72,000 clones, of which 92% were seen once. Jointly, the top ten make up around 0.53% of the sample. This receptor chain uses TRBV5-1 and TRBJ1-5; a stretch of 10 junction bases matches TRBD1. The specimen comprised CD4+ or CD8+ T cells sorted from blood, sampled in a trial of the OX40 agonist ivuxolimab. This TCR was recovered from an adult with an advanced solid tumor such as melanoma, head and neck, liver or kidney cancer. The bases are TGCGCCAGCAGCCGCTACCGGGACAGGGGACGGGGTCAGCCCCAGCATTTT. Its protein product is CASSRYRDRGRGQPQHF. Joined to the reference TRBV5-1 and TRBJ1-5 proteins, this CDR3 gives the full variable domain: KAGVTQTPRYLIKTRGQQVTLSCSPISGHRSVSWYQQTPGQGLQFLFEYFSETQRNKGNFPGRFSGRQFSNSRSEMNVSTLELGDSALYLCASSRYRDRGRGQPQHFGDGTRLSIL.